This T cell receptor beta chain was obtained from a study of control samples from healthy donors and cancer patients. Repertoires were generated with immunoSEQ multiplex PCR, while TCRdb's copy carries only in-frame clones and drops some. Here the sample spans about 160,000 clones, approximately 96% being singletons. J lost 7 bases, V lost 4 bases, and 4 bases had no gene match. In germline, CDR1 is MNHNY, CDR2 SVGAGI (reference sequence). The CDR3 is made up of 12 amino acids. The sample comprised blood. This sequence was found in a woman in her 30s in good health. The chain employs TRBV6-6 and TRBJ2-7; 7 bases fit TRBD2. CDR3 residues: CASSSGRREQYF. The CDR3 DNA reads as TGTGCCAGCAGTTCCGGGAGGAGGGAGCAGTACTTC.